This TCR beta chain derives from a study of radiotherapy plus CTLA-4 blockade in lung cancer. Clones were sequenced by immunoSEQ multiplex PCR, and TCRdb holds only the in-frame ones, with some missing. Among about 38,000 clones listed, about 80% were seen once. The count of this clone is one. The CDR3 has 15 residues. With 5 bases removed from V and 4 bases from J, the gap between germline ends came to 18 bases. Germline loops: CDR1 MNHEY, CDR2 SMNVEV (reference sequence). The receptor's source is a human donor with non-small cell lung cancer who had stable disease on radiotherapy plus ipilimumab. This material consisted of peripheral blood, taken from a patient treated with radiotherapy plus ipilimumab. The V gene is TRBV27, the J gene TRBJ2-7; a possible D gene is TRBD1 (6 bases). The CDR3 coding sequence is TGTGCCAGCAGTAGATCGGGACACCCTTTTTACGAGCAGTACTTC. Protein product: CASSRSGHPFYEQYF.